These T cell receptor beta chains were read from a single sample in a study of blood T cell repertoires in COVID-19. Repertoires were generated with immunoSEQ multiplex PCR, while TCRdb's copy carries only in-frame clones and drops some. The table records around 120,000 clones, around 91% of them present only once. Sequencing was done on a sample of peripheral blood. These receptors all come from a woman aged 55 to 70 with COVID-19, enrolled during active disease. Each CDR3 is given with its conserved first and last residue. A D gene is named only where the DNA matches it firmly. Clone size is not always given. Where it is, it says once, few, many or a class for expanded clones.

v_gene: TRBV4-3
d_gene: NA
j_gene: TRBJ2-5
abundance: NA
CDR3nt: TGCGCCAGCAGCCAAGATGGCTACGCGGAAGAGACCCAGTACTTC
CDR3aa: CASSQDGYAEETQYF

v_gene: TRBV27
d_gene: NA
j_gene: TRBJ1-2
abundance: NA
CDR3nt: TGTGCCAGCAGTACGGGCACAGGGTCTGGCTATGGCTACACCTTC
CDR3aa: CASSTGTGSGYGYTF

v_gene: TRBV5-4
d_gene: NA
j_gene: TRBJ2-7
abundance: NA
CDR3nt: TGTGCCAGCAGCCGGGGGGCCGGGGAGCAGTACTTC
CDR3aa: CASSRGAGEQYF

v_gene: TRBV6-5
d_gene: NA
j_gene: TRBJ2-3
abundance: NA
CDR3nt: TGTGCCAGCGCAGTGAATCGCATAGCTACGCAGTATTTT
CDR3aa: CASAVNRIATQYF

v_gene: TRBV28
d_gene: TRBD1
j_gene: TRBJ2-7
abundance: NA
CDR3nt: TGTGCCAGCAGTTCGCGTGACAGGGGCGAGCAGTACTTC
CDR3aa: CASSSRDRGEQYF

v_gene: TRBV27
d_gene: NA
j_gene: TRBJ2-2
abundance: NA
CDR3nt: TGTGCCAGCAGTCCATGGGACAACGCGAACACCGGGGAGCTGTTTTTT
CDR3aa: CASSPWDNANTGELFF

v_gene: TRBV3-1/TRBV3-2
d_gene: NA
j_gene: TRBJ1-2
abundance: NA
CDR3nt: TGTGCCAGCAGCCCCGGAATGGGGCAGCTTAACTATGGCTACACCTTC
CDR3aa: CASSPGMGQLNYGYTF

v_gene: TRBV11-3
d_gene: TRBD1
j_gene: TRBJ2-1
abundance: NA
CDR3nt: TGTGCCAGCAGCCCGATCGGGACAGGGGGGTACAATGAGCAGTTCTTC
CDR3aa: CASSPIGTGGYNEQFF

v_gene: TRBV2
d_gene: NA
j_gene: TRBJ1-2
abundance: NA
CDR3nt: TGTGCCAGCAGTGCAGGGGACGATCCGCGGGGCTACACCTTC
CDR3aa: CASSAGDDPRGYTF

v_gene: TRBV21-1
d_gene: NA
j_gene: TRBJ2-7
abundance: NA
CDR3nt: TGTGCCAGCAGAAATTCAATCGAGGTCTCGACAGGGGCCGTGATCTACGAGCAGTACTTC
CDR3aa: CASRNSIEVSTGAVIYEQYF

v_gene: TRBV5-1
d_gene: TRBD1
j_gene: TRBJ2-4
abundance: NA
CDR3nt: TGCGCCAGCAGCTCCCTACGCGGACAGGGCAAAAACATTCAGTACTTC
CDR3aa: CASSSLRGQGKNIQYF

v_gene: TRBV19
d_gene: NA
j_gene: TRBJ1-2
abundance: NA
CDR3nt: TGTGCCAGTAGTAAGTTCGTGGGCAGGGGTTCGAGCGGCTACACCTTC
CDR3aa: CASSKFVGRGSSGYTF

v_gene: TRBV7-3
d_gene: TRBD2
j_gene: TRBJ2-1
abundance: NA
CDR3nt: TGTGCCAGCAGCGCAACTAGCGGGGGCAACAATGAGCAGTTCTTC
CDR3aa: CASSATSGGNNEQFF

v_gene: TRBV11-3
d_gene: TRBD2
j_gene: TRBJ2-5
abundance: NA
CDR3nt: TGTGCCAGCAGCTTAGGCCTAGCGGGGGCTGAGACCCAGTACTTC
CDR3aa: CASSLGLAGAETQYF

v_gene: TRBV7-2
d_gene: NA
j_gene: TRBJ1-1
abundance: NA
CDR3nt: TGTGCCAGCAGCCATCCGGCGAAGAGACAGGCGTTGAACACTGAAGCTTTCTTT
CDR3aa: CASSHPAKRQALNTEAFF

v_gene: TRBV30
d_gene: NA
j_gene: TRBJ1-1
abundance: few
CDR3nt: TGTGCCTGGAGTTCCTCGGGCAGGGCCACTGAAGCTTTCTTT
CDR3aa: CAWSSSGRATEAFF

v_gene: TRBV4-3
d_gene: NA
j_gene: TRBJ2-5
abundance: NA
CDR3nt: TGCGCCAGCAGCCAATCGGCCGGGTTCCAAGAGACCCAGTACTTC
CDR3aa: CASSQSAGFQETQYF

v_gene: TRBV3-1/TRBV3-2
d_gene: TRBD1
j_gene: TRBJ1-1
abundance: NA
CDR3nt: TGTGCCAGCAGCCAGGGACAGATGAACACTGAAGCTTTCTTT
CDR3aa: CASSQGQMNTEAFF

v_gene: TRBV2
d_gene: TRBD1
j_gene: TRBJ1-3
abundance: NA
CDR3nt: TGTGCCAGCAGTGTAACAGGGGGTTCTGGAAACACCATATATTTT
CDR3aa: CASSVTGGSGNTIYF

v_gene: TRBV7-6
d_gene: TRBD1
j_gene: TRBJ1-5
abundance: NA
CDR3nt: TGTGCCAGCAGCCCGACAGGGGCCAATCAGCCCCAGCATTTT
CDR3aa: CASSPTGANQPQHF

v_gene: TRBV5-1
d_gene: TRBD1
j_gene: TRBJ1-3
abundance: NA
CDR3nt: TGCGCCAGCAGCTCGGTAGAACAGGGGGCAAATGGAAACACCATATATTTT
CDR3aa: CASSSVEQGANGNTIYF

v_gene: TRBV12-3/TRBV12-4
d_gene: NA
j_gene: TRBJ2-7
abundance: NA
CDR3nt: TGTGCCAGCAGTTTCGCCAGGTCCTACGAGCAGTACTTC
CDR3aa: CASSFARSYEQYF

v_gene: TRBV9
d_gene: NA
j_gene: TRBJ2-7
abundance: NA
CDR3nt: TGTGCCAGCAGCGTTGACACCCAGGACGAGCAGTACTTC
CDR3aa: CASSVDTQDEQYF

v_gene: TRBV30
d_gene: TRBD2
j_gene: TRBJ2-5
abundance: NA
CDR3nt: TGTGCCTGGAGTGATCCCCCCGGGACTAGCGCGTACCAAGAGACCCAGTACTTC
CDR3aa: CAWSDPPGTSAYQETQYF

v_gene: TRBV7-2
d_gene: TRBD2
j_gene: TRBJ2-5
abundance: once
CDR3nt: TGTGCCAGCAGCCCGTTTGCTAGCGGGGGGCCCCCTTTCCAAGAGACCCAGTACTTC
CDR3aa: CASSPFASGGPPFQETQYF

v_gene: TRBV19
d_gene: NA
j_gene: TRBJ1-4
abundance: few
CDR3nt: TGTGCCAGTAGTAAGGTACAGACTAATGAAAAACTGTTTTTT
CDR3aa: CASSKVQTNEKLFF

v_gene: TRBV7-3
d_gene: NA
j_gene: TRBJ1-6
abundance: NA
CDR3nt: TGTGCCAGCAGCTTCGATAAGAGCTCACCCCTCCACTTT
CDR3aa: CASSFDKSSPLHF

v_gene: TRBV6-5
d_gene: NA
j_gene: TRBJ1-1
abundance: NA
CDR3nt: TGTGCCAGCAGTTACTCTCGCAGGGGCAAAGCTTTCTTT
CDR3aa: CASSYSRRGKAFF

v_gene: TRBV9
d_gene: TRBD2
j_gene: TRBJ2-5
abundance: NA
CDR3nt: TGTGCCAGCAGCCTTCGGACCGGGACTAGCGAGACCCAGTACTTC
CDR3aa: CASSLRTGTSETQYF

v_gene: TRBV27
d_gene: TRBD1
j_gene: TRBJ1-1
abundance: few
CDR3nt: TGTGCCAGCCGGGACAGGGGTATCATGAACACTGAAGCTTTCTTT
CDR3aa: CASRDRGIMNTEAFF

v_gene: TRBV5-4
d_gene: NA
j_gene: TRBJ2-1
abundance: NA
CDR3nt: TGTGCCAGCAGGAAGACCCTTGACTCCACCAATGAGCAGTTCTTC
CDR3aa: CASRKTLDSTNEQFF

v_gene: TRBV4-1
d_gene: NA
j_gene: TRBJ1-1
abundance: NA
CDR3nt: TGCGCCAGCAGCCAAGGTAGACAGGTGAACACTGAAGCTTTCTTT
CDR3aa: CASSQGRQVNTEAFF

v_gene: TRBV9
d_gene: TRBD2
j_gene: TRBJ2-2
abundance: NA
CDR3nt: TGTGCCAGCAGCGTGATGACTCCGGGACTAGCGGGGGGGATTAACACCGGGGAGCTGTTTTTT
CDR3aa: CASSVMTPGLAGGINTGELFF

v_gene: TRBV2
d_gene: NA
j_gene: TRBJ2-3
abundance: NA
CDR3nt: TGTGCCAGCAGTTTTGGGCCCCCAGATACGCAGTATTTT
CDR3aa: CASSFGPPDTQYF

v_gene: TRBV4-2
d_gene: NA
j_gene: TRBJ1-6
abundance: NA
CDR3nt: TGTGCCAGCAGCCAAGAGAGTCTACCACCCCTCCACTTT
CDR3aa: CASSQESLPPLHF

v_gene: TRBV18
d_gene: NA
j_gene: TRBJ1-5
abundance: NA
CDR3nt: TGTGCCAGCACCGAAGGACAGAACAATCAGCCCCAGCATTTT
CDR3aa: CASTEGQNNQPQHF

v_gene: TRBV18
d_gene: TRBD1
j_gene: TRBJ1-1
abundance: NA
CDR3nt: TGTGCCAGCTCACCAACAGGGGGGATAGACACTGAAGCTTTCTTT
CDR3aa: CASSPTGGIDTEAFF

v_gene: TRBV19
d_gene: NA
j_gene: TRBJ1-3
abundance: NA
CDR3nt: TGTGCCAGTTGGCCAGGAATCTCTGGAAACACCATATATTTT
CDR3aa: CASWPGISGNTIYF

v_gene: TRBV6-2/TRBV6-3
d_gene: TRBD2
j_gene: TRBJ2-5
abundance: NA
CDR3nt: TGTGCCAGCAGTCCCGGGACTAGCGACCAAGAGACCCAGTACTTC
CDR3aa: CASSPGTSDQETQYF

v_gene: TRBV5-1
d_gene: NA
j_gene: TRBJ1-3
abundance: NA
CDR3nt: TGCGCCAGCAGCTCACAGCCCTCTGGAAACACCATATATTTT
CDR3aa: CASSSQPSGNTIYF

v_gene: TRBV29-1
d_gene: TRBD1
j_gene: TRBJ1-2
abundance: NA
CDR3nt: TGCAGCGCCGGACAGGCGACCTCTAACTATGGCTACACCTTC
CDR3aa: CSAGQATSNYGYTF

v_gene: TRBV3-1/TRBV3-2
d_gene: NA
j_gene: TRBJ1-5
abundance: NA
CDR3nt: TGTGCCAGCAGCCAAGATCTCCAGTCAGGTCAGCCCCAGCATTTT
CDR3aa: CASSQDLQSGQPQHF

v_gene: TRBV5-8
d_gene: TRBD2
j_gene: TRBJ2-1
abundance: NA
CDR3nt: TGTGCCAGCAGGCAGACTAGCGGGGGGTACAATGAGCAGTTCTTC
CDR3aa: CASRQTSGGYNEQFF

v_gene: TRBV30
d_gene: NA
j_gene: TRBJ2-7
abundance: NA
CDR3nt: TGTGCCTGGAGTGTGGGGGGCTCCTACGAGCAGTACTTC
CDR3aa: CAWSVGGSYEQYF